The clone carrying this TCR beta chain was counted once. The length of the CDR3 is 12 residues. With 8 bases removed from V and 6 bases from J, the gap between germline ends came to 14 bases. Germline V CDR1 and CDR2: MNHEY, SVGAGI. This table comes from immunoSEQ multiplex PCR, and its TCRdb copy is limited to in-frame clones, with some not included. The table lists over 450,000 clones, 78% of them singletons. This sample is part of a study of shared T cell receptors in the human thymus. These data were also reused for a study on human thymus T cells. From that paper: Finnish infants who were healthy and having corrective surgery for congenital heart defects made up the donors. Resections from corrective heart surgery supplied the thymus tissue. Use of V and J genes seemed skewed within the thymic and blood repertoires. Related research has reported that thymic repertoires overlap highly among unrelated individuals.

The chain carries TRBV6-5 and TRBJ2-7, with a weak D call TRBD1 (8 bases). This TCR was recovered from a boy under two years old with a congenital heart defect. Sequenced input: thymocytes. The CDR3 DNA is TGTGCCAGCGAGGACAGGGAGGGCGAGCAGTACTTC. It encodes CASEDREGEQYF.